This T cell receptor (beta chain) was captured by sequencing in a study of blood T cell repertoires in COVID-19. Study-level information: Acute and convalescent COVID-19 samples came from the United States, Italy and Spain. Sources were T cells, B-cell-depleted T cells, or PBMCs; the material itself was cDNA or gDNA.

Participants were aged about 18 to 100 years from approximately 24 US areas. Cohort allocation depended upon clinical history that participants reported. Only in-frame clones appear in the TCRdb table, and some are missing; sequencing was by immunoSEQ multiplex PCR. The sample consists of 200,000 to 300,000 clones, approximately 88% of them appearing once. Trimming removed 5 bases from V and 0 bases from J; junction bases left unmatched: 4. Germline-derived CDR1 and CDR2 are KGHDR and SFDVKD. The CDR3 sequence is 16 residues long. The source material was PBMCs or T cells enriched from blood (not recorded which). The TCR was taken from a woman aged 40 to 50 with acute COVID-19. The rearrangement links TRBV24-1 to TRBJ2-1; 9 bases map to TRBD2. The chain's CDR3 is CATSVGSGSSYNEQFF. CDR3 bases: TGTGCCACCAGTGTTGGTAGCGGGAGCTCCTACAATGAGCAGTTCTTC.